Presented here are 18 T cell receptor beta chains from one specimen sequenced in a study of metastatic and nonmetastatic thyroid tumors. Each patient went into thyroid surgery without having received any treatment. TCRdb called clones again from the PCR reads with MiXCR. The table shows approximately 21,000 clones, with approximately 28% occurring only once. The sequenced sample consisted of tumor tissue. The origin of the receptors is a male donor with papillary thyroid cancer or a benign thyroid nodule (not recorded which). Some clones in this sample may be carry-over from other donors' samples.

The chain recombines TRBV27 with TRBJ1-2; no reliable D call. The CDR3 totals 15 residues. The germline V gene encodes CDR1 MNHEY and CDR2 SMNVEV (reference sequence). V shed 5 bases and J shed 0 bases, with 13 bases lying between them. The CDR3 sequence is CASSQTGRPNYGYTF. In DNA, the CDR3 is TGTGCCAGCAGTCAAACCGGACGGCCTAACTATGGCTACACCTTC.

Turning to this clone: Since a much larger clone is just one base distant, this may be a read error. This sequence joins TRBV20-1 and TRBJ2-2, with D possibly matching TRBD2 (5 bases). Germline V CDR1 and CDR2: DFQATT, SNEGSKA (reference sequence). This CDR3 is 16 amino acids long. Here the CDR3 DNA reads TGCAGTGCTAGGAACCGAGGGCAATCAGCCACCGTGGAGCTGTTTTTT. As protein: CSARNRGQSATVELFF.

The J gene is TRBJ1-1, the V gene TRBV6-1; D is possibly TRBD1 (5 bases). Trimming pared 3 bases from V and 0 bases from J, leaving 11 bases between. Per the germline V gene, CDR1 is MNHNS and CDR2 is SASEGT. There are 15 residues in the CDR3. The CDR3 sequence: CASSEGVPMNTEAFF. CDR3 nucleotides: TGTGCCAGCAGTGAGGGGGTCCCTATGAACACTGAAGCTTTCTTT.

Many counts were recorded for this clone. The chain recombines TRBV7-9 with TRBJ2-7; 8 nucleotides match TRBD1. CDR3 length: 14 residues. Losses at the gene ends were 5 bases for V and 6 bases for J; bases not matched to a gene: 9. Looked up from germline, CDR1 is SEHNR and CDR2 is FQNEAQ (reference sequence). The chain's CDR3 is CASSPPLDRGEQYF. CDR3 DNA sequence: TGTGCCAGCAGCCCCCCCCTCGACAGGGGCGAGCAGTACTTC.

This clone was recorded a few times. This chain joins TRBV30 and TRBJ1-2, with 9 bases that match TRBD1. J gave up 6 bases and V 6 bases, and 2 bases lay outside the gene matches. CDR3 length: 11 amino acids. Germline lookup yields CDR1 GTSNPN and CDR2 SVGIG (reference sequence). The CDR3 loop is CACHRGHGYTF. The DNA of the CDR3 is TGTGCCTGCCACAGGGGGCATGGCTACACCTTC.

In its sample, this clone was seen a few times. The gene calls are TRBV10-1 and TRBJ2-7, with 8 bases identical to TRBD1. Germline CDR1 reads WNHNN; CDR2 reads SYGVQD (reference sequence). V trimming: 4 bases; J trimming: 6 bases; junction bases outside the gene matches: 2. The CDR3 totals 12 residues. CDR3 sequence reads: CASSGTGSEQYF. The CDR3 DNA reads TGCGCCAGCAGTGGGACAGGGAGCGAGCAGTACTTC.

The V gene is TRBV18, the J gene TRBJ2-1, with unresolved D. Looked up from germline, CDR1 is KGHSH and CDR2 is LQKENI. This CDR3 comprises 11 residues. The ends were cut back, 5 bases at V and 10 bases at J, with 9 bases in the middle. The CDR3 sequence: CASSAEREQFF. In DNA, the CDR3 is TGTGCCAGCTCAGCCGAGAGGGAGCAGTTCTTC.

This clone was seen only a few times. The chain uses TRBV12-3 or TRBV12-4 and TRBJ2-1; 7 bases are shared with TRBD1. V was clipped by 6 bases and J by 7 bases; unmatched bases: 12. This CDR3 has 15 residues. CDR3 nucleotides: TGTGCCAGCAGGTTAACAGGGGTGGGGGCGAATGAGCAGTTCTTC. Amino acid sequence: CASRLTGVGANEQFF.

This chain connects TRBV2 to TRBJ2-7; TRBD2 aligns across 13 bases. The trim removed 6 bases at V and 4 bases at J, leaving 9 bases unmatched. This CDR3 contains 16 residues. Germline loops: CDR1 SNHLY, CDR2 FYNNEI. In nucleotides, the CDR3 is TGTGCCAGCAGACCCGGACTAGCGGGGGCCTGGTACGAGCAGTACTTC. This sequence encodes CASRPGLAGAWYEQYF.

The V gene is TRBV6-5, the J gene TRBJ2-3, with D possibly TRBD1 on 6 matching bases. The germline CDR1 and CDR2 sequences are MNHEY and SVGAGI. V lost 4 bases, J lost 2 bases, and 13 bases lay in between. The CDR3 runs to 15 residues. This CDR3 is CASSLDRLLTDTQYF. The CDR3 DNA is TGTGCCAGCAGTTTAGACAGGCTGCTCACAGATACGCAGTATTTT.

The V gene is TRBV11-2, the J gene TRBJ2-7, with TRBD1 matching over 7 bases. Trimming removed 9 bases from V and 2 bases from J; junction bases left unmatched: 10. The germline V gene encodes CDR1 SGHAT and CDR2 FQNNGV. The CDR3 loop spans 14 amino acids. The CDR3 protein is CASSVRDSTYEQYF. The DNA of the CDR3 is TGTGCCAGTAGCGTTCGGGACAGCACCTACGAGCAGTACTTC.

A few counts support this clone. The chain recombines TRBV12-3 or TRBV12-4 with TRBJ1-4; D is ambiguous. The CDR3 sequence is 13 residues long. Trimming took 1 base from V and 5 from J, leaving 5 bases between them. CDR3 sequence reads: CASSLEENEKLFF. The CDR3 DNA reads as TGTGCCAGCAGTTTAGAAGAAAATGAAAAACTGTTTTTT.

This clone was counted only a few times. This chain uses TRBV11-2 with TRBJ2-7, with D unresolved. The CDR3 runs to 11 residues. Germline-derived CDR1 and CDR2 are SGHAT and FQNNGV. Trimming pared 5 bases from V and 4 bases from J, leaving 6 bases between. CDR3 bases: TGTGCCAGCAGCGCTCCATACGAGCAGTACTTC. As protein: CASSAPYEQYF.

This clone was observed many times. This chain links TRBV2 with TRBJ2-7, with TRBD1 matching over 7 bases. The CDR3 sequence is 13 residues long. Trimming took 8 bases from V and 6 from J; bases not matched to a gene: 10. In germline, CDR1 is SNHLY, CDR2 FYNNEI. The CDR3 here is CASLIVRGREQYF. As DNA, the CDR3 is TGTGCCAGCCTGATCGTGAGGGGGCGCGAGCAGTACTTC.

J is TRBJ1-5 and V is TRBV6-1; TRBD1 is a possible D gene (6 bases). Trimming cost V 7 bases and J 0 bases, with 13 bases left between them. This CDR3 region has 15 residues. Germline-derived CDR1 and CDR2 are MNHNS and SASEGT. The DNA for the CDR3 is TGTGCCAGCACGACAGGATTTAATAGCAATCAGCCCCAGCATTTT. It translates to CASTTGFNSNQPQHF.

The rearrangement links TRBV27 to TRBJ2-7; 15 bases match TRBD2. V dropped 6 bases and J dropped 2; count of bases not matched to a gene: 8. CDR1 is MNHEY, CDR2 SMNVEV, per germline (reference sequence). This CDR3 comprises 17 residues. CDR3 protein: CASSWTSGGAGTYEQYF. The CDR3 DNA sequence: TGTGCCAGCAGCTGGACTAGCGGGGGGGCCGGCACCTACGAGCAGTACTTC.

This clone qualifies as medium-sized. CDR3 nucleotides: TGTGCCAGCGCCAAAAGCCGACAGGGAAACGCTTTCTTT. The encoded protein is CASAKSRQGNAFF. The chain recombines TRBV11-3 with TRBJ1-1; 7 bases line up with TRBD1. CDR3 size: 13 residues. The trim removed 8 bases at V and 11 bases at J, leaving 14 bases unmatched. Germline assignment: CDR1 SGHNT and CDR2 YENEEA.

This rearrangement joins TRBV9 to TRBJ2-7; 7 bases map to TRBD1. This CDR3 has 13 amino acids. V lost 0 bases to trimming and J lost 5 bases; unmatched junction nucleotides: 2. The germline V gene encodes CDR1 SGDLS and CDR2 YYNGEE. CDR3 DNA sequence: TGTGCCAGCAGCGTAGGGCAGGGGGACGAGCAGTACTTC. This encodes CASSVGQGDEQYF.